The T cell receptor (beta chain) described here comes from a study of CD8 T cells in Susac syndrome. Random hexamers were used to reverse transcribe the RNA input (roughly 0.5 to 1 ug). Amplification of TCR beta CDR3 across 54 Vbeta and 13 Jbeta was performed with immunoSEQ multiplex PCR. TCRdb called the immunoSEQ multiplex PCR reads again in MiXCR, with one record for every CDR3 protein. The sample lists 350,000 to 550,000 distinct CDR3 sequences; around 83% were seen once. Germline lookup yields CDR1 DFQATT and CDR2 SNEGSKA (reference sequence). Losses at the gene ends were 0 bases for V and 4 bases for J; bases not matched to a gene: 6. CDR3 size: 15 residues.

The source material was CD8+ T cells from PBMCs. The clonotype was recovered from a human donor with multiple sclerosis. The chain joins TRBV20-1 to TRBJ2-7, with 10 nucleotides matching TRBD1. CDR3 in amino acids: CSARDYDRGRYEQYF. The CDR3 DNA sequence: TGCAGTGCTAGAGATTACGACAGGGGGCGGTACGAGCAGTACTTC.